The 22 T cell receptor beta chains reported below all come from one sample, sequenced in a study of shared clonotypes between healthy human individuals. This table comes from immunoSEQ multiplex PCR, and its TCRdb copy is limited to in-frame clones, with some not included. The sample contains 1.5 million to 1.9 million clones, about 98% of which appear only once. Material: naive CD4+ T cells sorted from blood. The sample's subset: CD45RA+ positively selected. The source of these receptors is a man aged 25 to 45 in good health.

The V call is TRBV5-1, the J call TRBJ2-4; no firm D call. V was pared by 1 base and J by 8 bases, with 10 bases between. Germline CDR1 and CDR2: SGHRS and YFSETQ. CDR3 length equals 13 residues. The CDR3 sequence: CASSLIPTDIQYF. The CDR3 DNA sequence: TGCGCCAGCAGCTTGATTCCCACGGACATTCAGTACTTC.

The CDR3 sequence is CASSSGYSYEQYF. In DNA, the CDR3 is TGTGCCAGCAGTTCAGGGTATTCCTACGAGCAGTACTTC. The chain has TRBV28 and TRBJ2-7, with D possibly TRBD1 on 5 matching bases. Deletions cut 4 bases from V and 1 base from J, with 8 bases between. CDR3 length equals 13 residues. Germline CDR1 reads MDHEN; CDR2 reads SYDVKM.

This clone was seen just once. The gene calls are TRBV19 and TRBJ1-4, with D possibly TRBD1 on 5 matching bases. V dropped 3 bases and J dropped 2 bases, with 16 bases sitting between them. The V gene's germline CDR1 is LNHDA and CDR2 SQIVND (reference sequence). The CDR3 runs to 17 residues. For the CDR3, the DNA is TGTGCCAGTAGTATTATCCGTGGGGGTGCCACTAATGAAAAACTGTTTTTT. It codes for CASSIIRGGATNEKLFF.

The chain carries TRBV30 and TRBJ2-3; possible D gene TRBD2, 6 bases. There are 16 residues in the CDR3. Germline values: CDR1 GTSNPN, CDR2 SVGIG (reference sequence). Trimming left V 0 bases short and J 6 bases short, with 19 bases between. The CDR3 coding sequence is TGTGCCTGGAGTGTGATGTCCGGGGGAATCACTGATACGCAGTATTTT. Translating gives CAWSVMSGGITDTQYF.

The chain combines TRBV5-5 with TRBJ1-5, with D tentatively TRBD1 (5 bases). This CDR3 is built from 16 residues. Between the trimmed V and J ends, which lost 0 bases and 2 bases, there was a span of 12 bases. Per germline, CDR1 SGHKS and CDR2 YYEKEE (reference sequence). CDR3: CASSLATGGGNQPQHF. The CDR3 DNA reads as TGTGCCAGCAGCTTGGCCACGGGGGGTGGCAATCAGCCCCAGCATTTT.

V is TRBV11-1 and J is TRBJ2-7; 13 bases match TRBD2. CDR1 and CDR2 from the germline V gene are SGHAT and FQDESV (reference sequence). This CDR3 spans 15 amino acids. Trimming removed 3 bases from V and 3 bases from J; junction bases left unmatched: 2. DNA for the CDR3: TGTGCCAGCAGCTTCGGGACTAGCGGGATCTACGAGCAGTACTTC. Translating gives CASSFGTSGIYEQYF.

This clone was observed a single time. V gene TRBV4-3 combines with J gene TRBJ2-7; tentative D call: TRBD1 (5 bases). From germline, CDR1 is LGHNA and CDR2 YSLEER. The CDR3 is 15 residues long. V lost 5 bases to trimming and J lost 0 bases, with 14 bases between them. This chain's CDR3 is CASSGSTADSYEQYF. CDR3 sequence (DNA): TGCGCCAGCAGCGGGTCGACAGCAGACTCCTACGAGCAGTACTTC.

The chain couples TRBV6-5 to TRBJ2-7; tentative D call: TRBD1 (5 bases). The V gene lost 6 bases and the J gene lost 4 bases, with 16 bases spanning the gap. The CDR3 totals 14 residues. Looked up from germline, CDR1 is MNHEY and CDR2 is SVGAGI. The CDR3 nucleotides are TGTGCCAGCAGCCTAGGGGTCCCCTCGTACGAGCAGTACTTC. This gives the protein CASSLGVPSYEQYF.

The chain couples TRBV2 to TRBJ2-7, with D possibly called TRBD1 or TRBD2 (5 bases each). The CDR3 covers 14 residues. Germline assignment: CDR1 SNHLY and CDR2 FYNNEI. Trimming removed 6 bases from V and 4 bases from J, with 16 bases in between. The CDR3: CASRGVRGRYEQYF. Here the CDR3 DNA reads TGTGCCAGCAGGGGGGTGAGGGGTCGGTACGAGCAGTACTTC. Variable domain in full (rest from reference TRBV2 and TRBJ2-7): EPEVTQTPSHQVTQMGQEVILRCVPISNHLYFYWYRQILGQKVEFLVSFYNNEISEKSEIFDDQFSVERPDGSNFTLKIRSTKLEDSAMYFCASRGVRGRYEQYFGPGTRLTVT.

As for this clone: Other DNA sequences from this sample encode an identical CDR3 as well. The chain joins TRBV7-2 to TRBJ2-7; D may be TRBD2 (6 bases). Germline CDR1 and CDR2: SGHTA and FQGNSA. The CDR3 sequence is 15 residues long. V lost 0 bases and J lost 1, with 10 bases in between. The CDR3 reads CASSLAGRGSYEQYF. Written as DNA, the CDR3 is TGTGCCAGCAGCTTAGCAGGGCGGGGTTCCTACGAGCAGTACTTC.

CDR3 DNA sequence: TGTGCCAGCAGCGTAGAACAGGGGAATCAGCCCCAGCATTTT. This codes for CASSVEQGNQPQHF. The genes are TRBV9 and TRBJ1-5; 7 bases line up with TRBD1. CDR3 length: 14 amino acids. Germline CDR1 and CDR2: SGDLS and YYNGEE. V was pared by 0 bases and J by 4 bases, with 1 base of the junction left unmatched.

The chain carries TRBV25-1 and TRBJ2-2; D perhaps matches TRBD2 (5 bases). Trimming cost V 5 bases and J 8 bases, with 9 bases left between them. The V gene's germline CDR1 is MGHDK and CDR2 SYGVNS. This CDR3 contains 12 residues. CDR3 residues: CASSRGVGELFF. For the CDR3, the DNA is TGTGCCAGCAGTCGGGGAGTGGGGGAGCTGTTTTTT. Supplemented by reference TRBV25-1 and TRBJ2-2, the full variable domain reads EADIYQTPRYLVIGTGKKITLECSQTMGHDKMYWYQQDPGMELHLIHYSYGVNSTEKGDLSSESTVSRIRTEHFPLTLESARPSHTSQYLCASSRGVGELFFGEGSRLTVL.

V is TRBV5-1 and J is TRBJ2-7, with 9 bases fitting TRBD2. The CDR3 loop spans 19 amino acids. V trimming: 1 base; J trimming: 2 bases; junction bases outside the gene matches: 16. The germline V gene encodes CDR1 SGHRS and CDR2 YFSETQ. CDR3 in DNA: TGCGCCAGCAGCTTGTGGGAGGGTAGCGGGAGTCTCATCGCCTACGAGCAGTACTTC. Translation gives CASSLWEGSGSLIAYEQYF. Variable domain in full (rest from reference TRBV5-1 and TRBJ2-7): KAGVTQTPRYLIKTRGQQVTLSCSPISGHRSVSWYQQTPGQGLQFLFEYFSETQRNKGNFPGRFSGRQFSNSRSEMNVSTLELGDSALYLCASSLWEGSGSLIAYEQYFGPGTRLTVT.

This rearrangement joins TRBV11-2 to TRBJ1-1; the D is unclear. V lost 5 bases to trimming and J lost 8 bases, with 12 bases between them. Germline-derived CDR1 and CDR2 are SGHAT and FQNNGV. The CDR3 contains 12 residues. CDR3: CASSRISPEAFF. For the CDR3, the DNA is TGTGCCAGCAGCCGCATTTCCCCCGAAGCTTTCTTT.

The chain has TRBV27 and TRBJ2-3, with TRBD2 matching 9 bases. V lost 11 bases and J lost 4; bases outside the gene matches: 7. The CDR3 is made up of 13 amino acids. Germline CDR1 MNHEY, CDR2 SMNVEV (reference sequence). CDR3 loop: CAAGGIIADTQYF. As DNA, the CDR3 is TGTGCCGCGGGAGGGATCATCGCAGATACGCAGTATTTT.

The rearrangement links TRBV2 to TRBJ2-3; D unclear. Trimming removed 1 base from V and 4 bases from J, with 15 bases in between. The CDR3 contains 16 residues. Germline V gene data show CDR1 as SNHLY and CDR2 as FYNNEI. The CDR3 region is CASSEDGAVVSDTQYF. The CDR3 region has the DNA TGTGCCAGCAGTGAAGATGGCGCTGTGGTCTCAGATACGCAGTATTTT. The entire variable domain, with the rest obtained from reference TRBV2 and TRBJ2-3, is as follows: EPEVTQTPSHQVTQMGQEVILRCVPISNHLYFYWYRQILGQKVEFLVSFYNNEISEKSEIFDDQFSVERPDGSNFTLKIRSTKLEDSAMYFCASSEDGAVVSDTQYFGPGTRLTVL.

The genes are TRBV2 and TRBJ2-7, with D perhaps matching TRBD1 or TRBD2 (5 bases each). Trimming took 6 bases from V and 9 from J, leaving 15 bases between them. CDR1 is SNHLY and CDR2 is FYNNEI in the germline V gene. This CDR3 contains 12 residues. CDR3 region: CASSARDPGQYF. As DNA, the CDR3 is TGTGCCAGCAGCGCCCGGGACCCCGGGCAGTACTTC.

This chain links TRBV7-8 with TRBJ2-7; no firm D call. This CDR3 spans 15 amino acids. V shed 0 bases and J shed 7 bases, with 16 bases lying between them. The germline V gene has CDR1 SGHVS and CDR2 FQNEAQ. CDR3: CASSLAGVASGEQYF. The CDR3 DNA follows: TGTGCCAGCAGCTTAGCAGGCGTTGCCTCTGGGGAGCAGTACTTC.

The chain is built from TRBV19 and TRBJ1-1; D gene ambiguous. Per the germline V gene, CDR1 is LNHDA and CDR2 is SQIVND (reference sequence). Trimming cost V 3 bases and J 11 bases, with 16 bases left between them. This CDR3 comprises 13 residues. The CDR3 sequence is CASSIMAPQTAFF. CDR3 in DNA: TGTGCCAGTAGTATTATGGCGCCACAGACGGCTTTCTTT.

CDR3 in DNA: TGCGCCAGCAGTGAGATGCAAAAGGCCAAAGAGACCCAGTACTTC. Translated, it gives CASSEMQKAKETQYF. This sequence joins TRBV10-2 and TRBJ2-5; D remains ambiguous. The V end lost 2 bases, the J end lost 3 bases, and 13 bases lay between the germline ends. CDR1 and CDR2 (germline): WSHSY, SAAADI. The CDR3 extends over 15 amino acids.

The chain recombines TRBV7-3 with TRBJ2-2; D unresolved. The germline gives CDR1 SGHTA, CDR2 FQGTGA. This CDR3 spans 12 amino acids. Trimming stripped 3 bases from V and 7 bases from J, with 6 bases between. The chain's CDR3 is CASSFPFGELFF. The CDR3 nucleotides read TGTGCCAGCAGCTTTCCCTTCGGGGAGCTGTTTTTT.

V usage is TRBV7-7 and J usage is TRBJ1-4; D uncertain. Trimming left V 1 base short and J 8 bases short, with 20 bases between. Per germline, CDR1 SSHAT and CDR2 FNYEAQ (reference sequence). This CDR3 spans 17 amino acids. CDR3 bases: TGTGCCAGCAGCTTAGTTCTCGGGGTAGGTAGGTTCGAAAAACTGTTTTTT. This gives the protein CASSLVLGVGRFEKLFF.